This T cell receptor (beta chain) derives from a study of control samples from healthy donors and cancer patients. The CDR3 covers 14 residues. Germline CDR1 reads LNHDA; CDR2 reads SQIVND (reference sequence). Trimming took off 6 bases at V and 2 bases at J, with 12 bases between the two ends. Sequencing used immunoSEQ multiplex PCR; TCRdb keeps in-frame clones, though not all of them. The table records roughly 73,000 clones, around 92% of them present only once. Material for sequencing was blood. The rearrangement uses TRBV19 and TRBJ2-3; D may be TRBD1 or TRBD2 (5 bases each). The clonotype originates from a woman aged 55-75 years in good health. The CDR3 sequence: CASRGSGPTDTQYF. CDR3 in DNA: TGTGCCAGTAGGGGGTCGGGACCCACAGATACGCAGTATTTT.